This T cell receptor beta chain stems from a study of cytomegalovirus exposure and HLA in healthy donors. Study-level results: The classifier, whose performance was assessed in both the original and validation cohorts, reportedly diagnosed cytomegalovirus status with high specificity and sensitivity. The authors confirmed in vitro that three CMV-associated chains were specific for CMV antigens. The study put 150 or so TCR beta chains on its list as cytomegalovirus-associated.

About this clone itself: The antigen is not known.

The assay was immunoSEQ multiplex PCR, and TCRdb's table has in-frame clones only and misses some. In the table there are 300,000 to 350,000 clones, approximately 91% of which are singletons. V was clipped by 4 bases and J by 6 bases; unmatched bases: 7. The CDR3 loop spans 14 amino acids. Germline V gene lookup returns CDR1 SGHVS and CDR2 FQNEAQ. This TCR was sampled from a man younger than 45 in good health and CMV-seronegative. The gene calls are TRBV7-8 and TRBJ2-7, with TRBD2 matching 9 bases. Sequencing was carried out using PBMCs. The CDR3 sequence is CASSSASGVSEQYF. The DNA of the CDR3 is TGTGCCAGCAGCTCCGCTAGCGGGGTCTCCGAGCAGTACTTC.